These 12 T cell receptor beta chains were all obtained from the same sample, sequenced in a study of T-cell memory formation after mild COVID-19. TCRdb re-derived calls from the 5' RACE reads in MiXCR, one entry per CDR3 protein. The sample shows about 430,000 distinct CDR3 sequences, roughly 18% of them seen only once. The sample consisted of PBMCs or a T cell subset sorted from them (not recorded which). The receptors here all came from a young man who had mild COVID-19 (a few samples of this study predate the infection). Cell type and time point are not known.

This clonotype was seen only a few times. The chain recombines TRBV3-1 with TRBJ2-7; D remains ambiguous. Germline V gene sequence: CDR1 LGHDT, CDR2 YNNKEL (reference sequence). The germline V and J ends were trimmed by 8 bases and 2 bases, with 13 bases remaining between them. CDR3 length: 13 amino acids. The CDR3, as DNA: TGTGCCAGCTATGGCCGGGTGACCTACGAGCAGTACGTC. As protein: CASYGRVTYEQYV.

A few counts support this clonotype. The rearrangement links TRBV12-3 or TRBV12-4 to TRBJ1-4; 8 nucleotides line up with TRBD1. This CDR3 region has 14 residues. J lost 11 bases, V lost 3 bases, and 8 bases had no gene match. CDR3 nucleotides: TGTGCCAGCAGTTTTAGTCAGGGGGCCGGGAAACTGTTTTTT. It codes for CASSFSQGAGKLFF.

With regard to this clonotype: The junction shows a germline mismatch at one end, possibly a read error. The rearrangement joins TRBV9 to TRBJ2-1; no clear D gene. The CDR3 consists of 12 residues. Germline V gene lookup returns CDR1 SGDLS and CDR2 YYNGEE. CDR3 amino acids: CSSSVGVSEQFF. CDR3 nucleotide sequence: TGTTCCAGCAGCGTAGGAGTGAGCGAGCAGTTCTTC.

The J gene is TRBJ2-7, the V gene TRBV11-3; 7 nucleotides agree with TRBD2. J gave up 0 bases and V 5 bases, and 4 bases lay outside the gene matches. Germline V gives CDR1 SGHNT, CDR2 YENEEA. The CDR3 length is 14 residues. CDR3 sequence reads: CASSRGESSYEQYF. Here the CDR3 DNA reads TGTGCCAGCAGCCGGGGGGAGAGCTCCTACGAGCAGTACTTC.

The rearrangement links TRBV7-3 to TRBJ2-2; 7 nucleotides line up with TRBD2. CDR3 length: 15 amino acids. Trimming removed 4 bases from V and 4 bases from J; junction bases left unmatched: 6. The germline CDR1 and CDR2 sequences are SGHTA and FQGTGA. CDR3 in amino acids: CASSSGGIGTGELFF. The CDR3 DNA follows: TGTGCCAGCAGCTCCGGGGGGATAGGCACCGGGGAGCTGTTTTTT.

The chain couples TRBV12-3 or TRBV12-4 to TRBJ1-1; 10 bases align to TRBD1. The junction had 8 bases not matched to a gene; V was cut back by 6 bases and J by 4 bases. This CDR3 region has 15 residues. DNA for the CDR3: TGTGCCAGCAGATTGAGGACAGGGGGATCCACTGAAGCTTTCTTT. This gives the protein CASRLRTGGSTEAFF.

This clonotype was detected only a few times. V and J are TRBV5-1 and TRBJ1-3, with unresolved D. V gave up 3 bases and J gave up 1 base, with 11 bases separating them. Germline CDR1 is SGHRS and CDR2 is YFSETQ. This CDR3 is 15 amino acids long. The CDR3 DNA reads as TGCGCCAGCAGCTCCCGTGGGGAATCTGGAAACACCATATATTTT. Translated, it gives CASSSRGESGNTIYF.

This clonotype was observed a few times. The chain has TRBV10-3 and TRBJ1-2; 8 bases fit TRBD1. This CDR3 spans 14 amino acids. Trimming cost V 0 bases and J 4 bases; bases outside gene matches: 1. The germline V gene encodes CDR1 ENHRY and CDR2 SYGVKD. CDR3 region: CAISESDRGYGYTF. The CDR3 nucleotides read TGTGCCATCAGTGAGTCCGACAGGGGCTATGGCTACACCTTC.

The V call is TRBV5-6, the J call TRBJ1-1; no clear D. CDR1 is SGHDT, CDR2 YYEEEE, per germline. The CDR3 runs 14 residues. The V end was cut by 4 bases, the J end by 1 base, with 11 bases between. In DNA form, the CDR3 reads TGTGCCAGCAGCCTTGATTGGGGGAACACTGAAGCTTTCTTT. This translates into CASSLDWGNTEAFF.

The chain joins TRBV7-8 to TRBJ2-3; 9 nucleotides match TRBD2. The CDR3 has 18 residues. Trimming removed 6 bases from V and 4 bases from J; junction bases left unmatched: 17. The germline CDR1 and CDR2 sequences are SGHVS and FQNEAQ. CDR3 nucleotides: TGTGCCAGCAGTCCGAGGGGCCTAGCGGGGATCCCAGCAGATACGCAGTATTTT. It encodes CASSPRGLAGIPADTQYF.

This clonotype was picked up a small number of times. The chain has TRBV7-2 and TRBJ1-2, with D unclear. The V gene lost 5 bases and the J gene lost 1 base, with 11 bases spanning the gap. The CDR3 length is 14 residues. CDR1 and CDR2 (germline): SGHTA, FQGNSA. Here the CDR3 reads CASSPTEGNYGYTF. The DNA for the CDR3 is TGTGCCAGCAGCCCCACGGAGGGTAACTATGGCTACACCTTC.

The rearrangement joins TRBV11-1 to TRBJ2-3; 9 bases are shared with TRBD2. Trimming cost V 3 bases and J 1 base; bases outside gene matches: 5. This CDR3 is built from 16 residues. The germline V gene encodes CDR1 SGHAT and CDR2 FQDESV (reference sequence). DNA of the CDR3: TGTGCCAGCAGCTTGATGCGGGGGGGAGGCACAGATACGCAGTATTTT. Its protein product is CASSLMRGGGTDTQYF.